Below are 7 T cell receptor beta chains sequenced from a single sample in a study of blood T cell repertoires in COVID-19. Clones were sequenced by immunoSEQ multiplex PCR, and TCRdb holds only the in-frame ones, with some missing. In the table there are 150,000 to 160,000 clones, 75% to 90% of which are singletons. The sequenced material came from peripheral blood. These receptors came from a woman in her 70s with acute or convalescent COVID-19.

The gene calls are TRBV20-1 and TRBJ2-1; 8 nucleotides line up with TRBD1. The CDR3 has 13 amino acids. V lost 3 bases and J lost 3; bases outside the gene matches: 1. CDR1 and CDR2 from the germline V gene are DFQATT and SNEGSKA (reference sequence). CDR3: CSASTGGYNEQFF. The CDR3 DNA reads TGCAGTGCTAGTACAGGGGGCTACAATGAGCAGTTCTTC.

V is TRBV7-8 and J is TRBJ2-2; TRBD1 agrees at 7 bases. Looked up from germline, CDR1 is SGHVS and CDR2 is FQNEAQ. The CDR3 is 14 amino acids. The J segment lost 3 bases and the V segment lost 7 bases, leaving 5 bases of the junction unmatched. The CDR3 bases are TGTGCCAGCACCATCGACAGGGACACCGGGGAGCTGTTTTTT. Its translation is CASTIDRDTGELFF.

This chain joins TRBV21-1 and TRBJ2-3; TRBD1 was called by the table and not checked on the DNA. TRBV21-1 corresponds to a pseudogene. The CDR3 is made up of 17 amino acids. The CDR3 sequence: CASSKAAGPRCTDTQYF. In nucleotides, the CDR3 is TGTGCCAGCAGCAAAGCGGCAGGCCCTCGATGCACAGATACGCAGTATTTT.

A few counts support this clone. The chain uses TRBV27 and TRBJ1-1, with D possibly TRBD1 on 6 matching bases. This CDR3 spans 13 amino acids. Germline loops: CDR1 MNHEY, CDR2 SMNVEV (reference sequence). The V end lost 3 bases, the J end lost 5 bases, and 10 bases lay between the germline ends. CDR3 region: CASSLQGLTEAFF. The CDR3 region has the DNA TGTGCCAGCAGTTTGCAGGGGCTGACTGAAGCTTTCTTT.

The chain couples TRBV11-2 to TRBJ2-2; D remains unclear. The CDR3 has 14 amino acids. Trimming took 3 bases from V and 5 from J, leaving 10 bases between them. Germline V gives CDR1 SGHAT, CDR2 FQNNGV. The CDR3 is CASSFPTQTGELFF. The CDR3 nucleotides are TGTGCCAGCAGCTTTCCGACACAAACCGGGGAGCTGTTTTTT.

This chain links TRBV6-4 with TRBJ1-2, with TRBD1 matching 9 bases. The junction had 17 bases not matched to a gene; V was cut back by 1 base and J by 2 bases. CDR1 MRHNA and CDR2 SNTAGT come from the germline V gene. The CDR3 length is 20 residues. The CDR3, as DNA: TGTGCCAGCAGTGACTTTTCCCATAGGACAGGGGAGGCTCGAAACTATGGCTACACCTTC. As protein: CASSDFSHRTGEARNYGYTF.

The chain links TRBV19 to TRBJ1-5, with 10 positions matching TRBD1. The CDR3 has 14 amino acids. The germline CDR1 and CDR2 sequences are LNHDA and SQIVND (reference sequence). Germline trimming cut 8 bases from V and 6 bases from J; bases unmatched to any gene: 7. CDR3 sequence reads: CASLDRGLTQPQHF. The CDR3 nucleotides are TGTGCCAGTTTAGACAGGGGGCTTACTCAGCCCCAGCATTTT.